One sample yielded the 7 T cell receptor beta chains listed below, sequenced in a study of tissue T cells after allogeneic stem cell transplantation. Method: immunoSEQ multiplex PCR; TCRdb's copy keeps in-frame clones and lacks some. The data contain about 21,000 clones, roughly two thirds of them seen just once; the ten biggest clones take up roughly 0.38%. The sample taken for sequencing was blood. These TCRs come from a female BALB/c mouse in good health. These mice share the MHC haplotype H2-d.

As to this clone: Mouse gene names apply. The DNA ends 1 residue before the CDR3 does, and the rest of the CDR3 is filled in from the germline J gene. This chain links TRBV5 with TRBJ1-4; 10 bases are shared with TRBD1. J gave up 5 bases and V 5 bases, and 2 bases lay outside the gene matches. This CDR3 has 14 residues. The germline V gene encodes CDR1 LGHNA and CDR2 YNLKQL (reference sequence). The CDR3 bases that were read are TGTGCCAGCAGCTGGGACAGGGGAAACGAAAGATTATTT. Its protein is CASSWDRGNERLF. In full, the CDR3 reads CASSWDRGNERLFF.

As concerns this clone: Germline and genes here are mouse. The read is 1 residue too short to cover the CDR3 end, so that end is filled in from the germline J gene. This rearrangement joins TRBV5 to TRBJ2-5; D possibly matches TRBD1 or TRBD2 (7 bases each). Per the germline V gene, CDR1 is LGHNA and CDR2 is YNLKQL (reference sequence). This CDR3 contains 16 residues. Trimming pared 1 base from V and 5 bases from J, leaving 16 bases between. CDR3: CASSQAGGGRRDTQYF. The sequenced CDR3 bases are TGTGCCAGCAGCCAAGCAGGGGGGGGAAGGAGAGACACCCAGTAC.

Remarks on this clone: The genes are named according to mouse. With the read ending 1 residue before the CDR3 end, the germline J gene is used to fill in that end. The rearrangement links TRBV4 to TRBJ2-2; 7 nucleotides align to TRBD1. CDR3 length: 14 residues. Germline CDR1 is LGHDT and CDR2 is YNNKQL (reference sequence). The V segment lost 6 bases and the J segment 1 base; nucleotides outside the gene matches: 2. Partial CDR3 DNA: TGTGCCAGCAGACGACAGGGAAACACCGGGCAGCTCTAC. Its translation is CASRRQGNTGQLY. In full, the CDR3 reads CASRRQGNTGQLYF.

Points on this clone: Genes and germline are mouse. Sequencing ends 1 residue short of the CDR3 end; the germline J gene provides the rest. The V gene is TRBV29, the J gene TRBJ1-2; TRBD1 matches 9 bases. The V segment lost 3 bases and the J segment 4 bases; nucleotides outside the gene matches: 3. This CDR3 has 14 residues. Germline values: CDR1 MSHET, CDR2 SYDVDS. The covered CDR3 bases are TGTGCTAGCAGTTTGGACAGGGGAGGCTCCGACTACACC. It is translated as CASSLDRGGSDYT. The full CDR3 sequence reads CASSLDRGGSDYTF.

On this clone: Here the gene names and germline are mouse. CDR3 region: CASAGGAETLYF. The sequenced CDR3 bases are TGTGCCAGCGCGGGGGGTGCAGAAACGCTGTAT. The genes are TRBV13-1 and TRBJ2-3; D is possibly TRBD1 or TRBD2 (5 bases each). The DNA ends 1 residue before the CDR3 does, and the rest of the CDR3 is filled in from the germline J gene. Germline V gives CDR1 NSHNY, CDR2 SYGAGN. This CDR3 has 12 residues. Deletions cut 7 bases from V and 1 base from J, with 7 bases between.

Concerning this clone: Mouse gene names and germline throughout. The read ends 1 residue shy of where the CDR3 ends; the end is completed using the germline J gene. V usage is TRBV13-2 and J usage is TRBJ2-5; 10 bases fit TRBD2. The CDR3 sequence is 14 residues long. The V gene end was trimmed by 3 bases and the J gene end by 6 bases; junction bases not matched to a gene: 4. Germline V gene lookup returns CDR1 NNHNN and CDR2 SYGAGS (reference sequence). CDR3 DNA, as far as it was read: TGTGCCAGCGGTGGCCGGGACTGGGGTGACACCCAGTAC. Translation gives CASGGRDWGDTQY. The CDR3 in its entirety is CASGGRDWGDTQYF.

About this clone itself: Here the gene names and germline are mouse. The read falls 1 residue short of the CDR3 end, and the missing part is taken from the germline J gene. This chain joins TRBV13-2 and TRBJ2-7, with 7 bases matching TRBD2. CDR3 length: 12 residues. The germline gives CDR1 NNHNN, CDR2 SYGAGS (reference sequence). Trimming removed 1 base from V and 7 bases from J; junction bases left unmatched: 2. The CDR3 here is CASGDSGGEQYF. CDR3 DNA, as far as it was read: TGTGCCAGCGGTGATTCTGGGGGAGAACAGTAC.